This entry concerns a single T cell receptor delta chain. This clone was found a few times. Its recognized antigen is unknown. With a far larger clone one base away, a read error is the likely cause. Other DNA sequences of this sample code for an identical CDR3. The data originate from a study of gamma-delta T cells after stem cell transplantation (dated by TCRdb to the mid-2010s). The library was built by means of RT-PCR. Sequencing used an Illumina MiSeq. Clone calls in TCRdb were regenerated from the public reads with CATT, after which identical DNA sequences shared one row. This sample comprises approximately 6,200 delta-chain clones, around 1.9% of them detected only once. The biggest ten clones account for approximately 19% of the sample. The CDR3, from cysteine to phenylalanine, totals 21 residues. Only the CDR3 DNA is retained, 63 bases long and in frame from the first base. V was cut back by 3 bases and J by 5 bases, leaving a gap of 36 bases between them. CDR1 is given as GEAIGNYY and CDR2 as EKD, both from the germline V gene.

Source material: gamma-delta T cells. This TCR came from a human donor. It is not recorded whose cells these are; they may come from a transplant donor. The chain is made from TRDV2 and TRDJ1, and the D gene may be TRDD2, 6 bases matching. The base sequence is TGTGCCTGTGACGAGGAATGGCCCGCCCCTTCCCATGCCCCACGAATGGATAAACTCATCTTT. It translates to CACDEEWPAPSHAPRMDKLIF.